This passage covers 2 T cell receptor beta chains from one sample sequenced in a study of shared clonotypes between healthy human individuals. Profiling relied on immunoSEQ multiplex PCR, and the TCRdb table lists in-frame clones only, not all of them. The sample records about 1,500,000 clones, about 96% being singletons. Sequenced input: naive CD4+ T cells sorted from blood. Sample subset: CD45RA+ positively selected. These receptors were collected from a young man in good health.

The rearrangement uses TRBV4-1 and TRBJ2-7; 11 bases fit TRBD2. Trimming took 4 bases from V and 3 from J; bases not matched to a gene: 20. The germline CDR1 and CDR2 sequences are MGHRA and YSYEKL. The CDR3 has 20 amino acids. CDR3 bases: TGCGCCAGCAGCCGCCCCGGGACTAGCGGTCCAAATCCCCGTCACTACGAGCAGTACTTC. This gives the protein CASSRPGTSGPNPRHYEQYF.

The chain employs TRBV18 and TRBJ2-3; 9 positions agree with TRBD2. J gave up 12 bases and V 6 bases, and 19 bases lay outside the gene matches. Germline CDR1 reads KGHSH; CDR2 reads LQKENI. This CDR3 is built from 16 residues. The CDR3 DNA is TGTGCCAGCTCCGCTTCACTCAGGGGAGCGGGAGGCCCCCAGTATTTT. It is translated as CASSASLRGAGGPQYF.